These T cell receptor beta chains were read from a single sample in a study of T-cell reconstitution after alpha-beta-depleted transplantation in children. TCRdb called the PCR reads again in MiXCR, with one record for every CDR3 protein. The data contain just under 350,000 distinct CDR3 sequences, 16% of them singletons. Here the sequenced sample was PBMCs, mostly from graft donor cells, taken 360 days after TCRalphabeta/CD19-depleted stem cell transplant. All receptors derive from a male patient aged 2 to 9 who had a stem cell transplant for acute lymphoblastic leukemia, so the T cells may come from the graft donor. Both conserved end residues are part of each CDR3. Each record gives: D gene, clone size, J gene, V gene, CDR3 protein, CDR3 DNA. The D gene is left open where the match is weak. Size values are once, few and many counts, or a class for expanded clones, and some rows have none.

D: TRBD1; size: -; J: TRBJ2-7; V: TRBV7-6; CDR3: CASSLAWDRGHEQYF; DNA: TGTGCCAGCAGCTTAGCGTGGGACAGGGGGCACGAGCAGTACTTC
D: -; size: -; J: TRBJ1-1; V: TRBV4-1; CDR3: CASSQGHQLVNTEAFF; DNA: TGCGCCAGCAGCCAAGGACACCAGCTTGTGAACACTGAAGCTTTCTTT
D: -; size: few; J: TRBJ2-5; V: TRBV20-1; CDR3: CSTTKRRVGETQYF; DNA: TGCAGTACGACCAAACGGAGGGTCGGTGAGACCCAGTACTTC
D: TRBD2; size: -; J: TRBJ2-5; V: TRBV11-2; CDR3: CASSSGLAGGLGGETQYF; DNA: TGTGCCAGCAGCTCTGGACTAGCGGGAGGGCTAGGGGGAGAGACCCAGTACTTC
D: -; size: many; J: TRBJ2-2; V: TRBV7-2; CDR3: CASSLVGRTGELFF; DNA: TGTGCCAGCAGCTTAGTAGGCAGGACCGGGGAGCTGTTTTTT
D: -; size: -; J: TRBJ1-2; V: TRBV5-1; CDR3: CASSRLIDGDRYGYTF; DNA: TGCGCCAGCAGCCGATTAATCGACGGAGATCGCTATGGCTACACCTTC
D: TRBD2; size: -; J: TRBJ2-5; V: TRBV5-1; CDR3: CASSPPPLAGGLGPQETQYF; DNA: TGCGCCAGCAGCCCCCCTCCCCTAGCGGGAGGGCTTGGACCGCAAGAGACCCAGTACTTC
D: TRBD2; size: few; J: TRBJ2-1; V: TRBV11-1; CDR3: CASSLEVAGGRGYNEQFF; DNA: TGTGCCAGCAGCTTAGAGGTAGCGGGAGGGCGCGGCTACAATGAGCAGTTCTTC
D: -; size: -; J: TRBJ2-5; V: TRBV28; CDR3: CASSSLGAQYF; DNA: TGTGCCAGCAGTTCCTTGGGGGCCCAGTACTTC
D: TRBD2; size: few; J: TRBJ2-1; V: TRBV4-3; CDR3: CASSQDLNSGEYNEQFF; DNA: TGCGCCAGCAGCCAAGATCTAAATAGCGGGGAATACAATGAGCAGTTCTTC
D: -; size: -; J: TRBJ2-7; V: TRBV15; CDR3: CATRPGTAKGGRSYEQYF; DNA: TGTGCCACCAGGCCCGGGACAGCCAAGGGCGGGAGATCGTACGAGCAGTACTTC
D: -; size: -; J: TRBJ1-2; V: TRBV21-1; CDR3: CASSKGRVRYYGYTF; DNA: TGTGCCAGCAGCAAAGGGAGGGTCAGGTACTATGGCTACACCTTC
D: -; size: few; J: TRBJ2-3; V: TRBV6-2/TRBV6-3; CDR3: CASSYRDSTDTQYF; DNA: TGTGCCAGCAGTTATCGGGACAGCACAGATACGCAGTATTTT
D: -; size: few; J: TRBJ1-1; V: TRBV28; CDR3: CASSFVRRMAEAFF; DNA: TGTGCCAGCAGTTTCGTTCGGCGAATGGCAGAAGCTTTCTTT
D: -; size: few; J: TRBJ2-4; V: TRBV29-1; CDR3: CSAMVPGVPKNIQYF; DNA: TGCAGCGCAATGGTACCAGGGGTGCCCAAAAACATTCAGTACTTC
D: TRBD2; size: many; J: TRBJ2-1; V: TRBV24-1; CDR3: CATSDRGSGSYNEQFF; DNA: TGTGCCACCAGTGATCGAGGTAGCGGGAGCTACAATGAGCAGTTCTTC
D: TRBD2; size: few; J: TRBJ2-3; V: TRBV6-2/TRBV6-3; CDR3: CASSYYRGGNTDTQYF; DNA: TGTGCCAGCAGTTACTACCGCGGGGGAAACACAGATACGCAGTATTTT
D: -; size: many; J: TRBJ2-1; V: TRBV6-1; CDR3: CASSVSGSRAYNEQFF; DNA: TGTGCCAGCAGTGTATCTGGGAGTAGGGCTTACAATGAGCAGTTCTTC
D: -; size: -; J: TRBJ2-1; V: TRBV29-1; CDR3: CSVSRRGSRKPNEQFF; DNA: TGCAGCGTCTCCCGCCGGGGGAGTAGAAAGCCTAATGAGCAGTTCTTC
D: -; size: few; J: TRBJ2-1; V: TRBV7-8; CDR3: CASSLIASSYNEQFF; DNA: TGTGCCAGCAGCTTAATCGCCAGCTCCTACAATGAGCAGTTCTTC
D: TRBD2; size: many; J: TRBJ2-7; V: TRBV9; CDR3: CASSPRDYSYEQYF; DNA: TGTGCCAGCAGCCCCCGGGACTACTCCTACGAGCAGTACTTC
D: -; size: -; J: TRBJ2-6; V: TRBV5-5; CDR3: CASSLRGANVLTF; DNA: TGTGCCAGCAGCTTGCGGGGGGCCAACGTCCTGACTTTC
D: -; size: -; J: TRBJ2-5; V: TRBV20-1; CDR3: CSAEVQGQETQYF; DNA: TGCAGTGCTGAGGTCCAAGGGCAAGAGACCCAGTACTTC
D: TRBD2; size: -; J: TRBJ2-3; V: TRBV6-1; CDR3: CASGTSGISTSTDTQYF; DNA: TGTGCCAGCGGGACTAGCGGGATCTCCACTAGCACAGATACGCAGTATTTT
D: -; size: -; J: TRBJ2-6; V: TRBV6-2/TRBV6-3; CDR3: CASLGASSGANVLTF; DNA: TGTGCCAGCCTAGGGGCGAGCTCTGGGGCCAACGTCCTGACTTTC